This TCR beta chain was recovered during a study of shared clonotypes between healthy human individuals. About the research overall: Per donor, CD8 memory used one plate, CD8 naive used two, CD4 memory used three and CD4 naive used three. Study conclusions and caveats: With few donors, the genetic and exposure-history diversity represented was limited.

The CDR3 is 14 amino acids. The germline CDR1 and CDR2 sequences are SQVTM and ANQGSEA. V was shortened by 2 bases and J by 0 bases, with 8 bases between the two germline ends. This clone has just one count. Its target is not known. Profiled with immunoSEQ multiplex PCR; TCRdb holds only in-frame clones, not every one. Here the sample spans some 1.5 million clones, about 98% being singletons. V is TRBV29-1 and J is TRBJ2-1; D is uncertain. The receptor was isolated from a man aged 25 to 40 in good health. Sample: naive CD4+ T cells sorted from blood. Specified subset: CD45RA+ positively selected. CDR3 in DNA: TGCAGCGTTGAACCCCCGAGCTCCTACAATGAGCAGTTCTTC. It yields the protein CSVEPPSSYNEQFF.